This T cell receptor beta chain was captured by sequencing in a study of brain T cells in children with intractable seizures. Data came from immunoSEQ multiplex PCR; TCRdb stores just in-frame clones and leaves some out. The sample shows about 320,000 clones, about 94% of them seen only once. Time point given: blood from clinic visit 5 months post-surgery; TSC patient then seizure free. Patients received at least one anti-epileptic drug before surgery. The germline CDR1 and CDR2 sequences are LNHDA and SQIVND (reference sequence). V was clipped by 6 bases and J by 7 bases; unmatched bases: 12. The CDR3 totals 16 residues.

This TCR derives from a boy under three years old with tuberous sclerosis and intractable seizures. The material sequenced was peripheral blood, taken roughly 5 months after surgery. This rearrangement joins TRBV19 to TRBJ2-2; 9 nucleotides line up with TRBD1. In nucleotides, the CDR3 is TGTGCCAGTAGGCGCTTAGGAACAGGGGGCCACGGGGAGCTGTTTTTT. Encoded protein: CASRRLGTGGHGELFF.